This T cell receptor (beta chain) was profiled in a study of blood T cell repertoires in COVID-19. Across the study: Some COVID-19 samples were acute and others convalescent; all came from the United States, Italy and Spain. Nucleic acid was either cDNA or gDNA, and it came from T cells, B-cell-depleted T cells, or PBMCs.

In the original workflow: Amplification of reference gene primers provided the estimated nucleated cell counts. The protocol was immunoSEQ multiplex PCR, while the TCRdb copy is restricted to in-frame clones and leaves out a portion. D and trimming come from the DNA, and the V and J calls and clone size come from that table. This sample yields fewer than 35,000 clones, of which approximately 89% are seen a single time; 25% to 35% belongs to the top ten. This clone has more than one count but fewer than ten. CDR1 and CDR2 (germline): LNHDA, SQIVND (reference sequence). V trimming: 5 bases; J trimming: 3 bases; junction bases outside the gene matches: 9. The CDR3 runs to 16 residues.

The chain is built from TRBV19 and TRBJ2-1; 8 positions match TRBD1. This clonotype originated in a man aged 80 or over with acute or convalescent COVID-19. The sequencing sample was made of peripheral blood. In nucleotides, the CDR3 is TGTGCCAGTAGTCCCAGGGGGCAAGCGTACTACAATGAGCAGTTCTTC. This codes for CASSPRGQAYYNEQFF.